This T cell receptor beta chain was recovered during a study of blood T cell repertoires in COVID-19. The wider study: The United States, Italy and Spain provided the acute and convalescent COVID-19 samples. T cells, B-cell-depleted T cells, or PBMCs provided the cDNA or gDNA that served as material.

This clone was observed a handful of times. Authors' methods: Amplification of reference gene primers provided the estimated nucleated cell counts. Data came from immunoSEQ multiplex PCR; TCRdb stores just in-frame clones and leaves some out. Clone size and V and J calls were adopted from that table, with D and trimming inferred from the DNA. Of about 42,000 clones listed, around 90% are singletons. Sequencing was performed on peripheral blood. The receptor was derived from a man aged 45 to 65 with active COVID-19.

The CDR3 coding sequence is TGTGCCAGCAGTGAGGGGACAGGTAGGAACACTGAAGCTTTCTTT. Translated, it gives CASSEGTGRNTEAFF. The J gene is TRBJ1-1, the V gene TRBV2; TRBD1 aligns across 8 bases. Unmatched junction bases numbered 4, after V lost 3 bases and J lost 1 base. This CDR3 region has 15 residues. Germline V gene lookup returns CDR1 SNHLY and CDR2 FYNNEI.